This is a list of T cell receptor beta chains from one sample in a study of cytomegalovirus exposure and HLA in healthy donors. Profiling relied on immunoSEQ multiplex PCR, and the TCRdb table lists in-frame clones only, not all of them. The repertoire consists of approximately 110,000 clones, with 74% occurring once and the leading ten covering about 4%. Sequenced sample: PBMCs. The receptors come from a woman aged 50 to 65 in good health and CMV-seropositive. Each CDR3 is given with its conserved first and last residue. The D gene is left open where the match is weak. The listing skips clone size in some rows; elsewhere it reads once, few, many or a size class.

D gene: .; clone size: .; V gene: TRBV15; J gene: TRBJ2-3; CDR3 protein: CATSRGRRGPSSTDTQYF; CDR3 DNA: TGTGCCACCAGCAGGGGGAGGCGGGGGCCGAGTAGCACAGATACGCAGTATTTT
D gene: .; clone size: .; V gene: TRBV28; J gene: TRBJ2-3; CDR3 protein: CASNSEPDTQYF; CDR3 DNA: TGTGCCAGCAACAGTGAGCCAGATACGCAGTATTTT
D gene: .; clone size: .; V gene: TRBV28; J gene: TRBJ1-2; CDR3 protein: CASSWGGDAGYGYTF; CDR3 DNA: TGTGCCAGCAGTTGGGGGGGGGACGCCGGATATGGCTACACCTTC
D gene: .; clone size: .; V gene: TRBV7-3; J gene: TRBJ1-1; CDR3 protein: CASSLGQGRVNTEAFF; CDR3 DNA: TGTGCCAGCAGCTTGGGTCAGGGTCGGGTGAACACTGAAGCTTTCTTT
D gene: TRBD1; clone size: .; V gene: TRBV6-5; J gene: TRBJ2-7; CDR3 protein: CASRNYRGAAYEQYF; CDR3 DNA: TGTGCCAGCAGGAATTACAGGGGGGCAGCCTACGAGCAGTACTTC
D gene: TRBD1; clone size: .; V gene: TRBV19; J gene: TRBJ1-2; CDR3 protein: CATGRTRGDYGYTF; CDR3 DNA: TGCGCGACAGGGCGGACTCGAGGGGACTATGGCTACACCTTC
D gene: TRBD2; clone size: .; V gene: TRBV5-6; J gene: TRBJ2-7; CDR3 protein: CASSGQREQYF; CDR3 DNA: TGTGCCAGCAGTGGGCAGCGGGAACAGTACTTC
D gene: TRBD1; clone size: .; V gene: TRBV11-3; J gene: TRBJ2-1; CDR3 protein: CASSLGTGPDEQFF; CDR3 DNA: TGTGCCAGCAGCTTAGGGACAGGGCCCGATGAGCAGTTCTTC
D gene: TRBD1; clone size: .; V gene: TRBV19; J gene: TRBJ2-7; CDR3 protein: CASSIGDSTYEQYF; CDR3 DNA: TGTGCCAGTAGTATAGGGGACAGTACTTACGAGCAGTACTTC
D gene: .; clone size: .; V gene: TRBV7-9; J gene: TRBJ1-5; CDR3 protein: CASSHEGQPQHF; CDR3 DNA: TGTGCCAGCAGCCATGAGGGACAGCCCCAGCATTTT
D gene: .; clone size: .; V gene: TRBV4-2; J gene: TRBJ1-5; CDR3 protein: CAARVNNQPQHF; CDR3 DNA: TGTGCCGCGCGGGTTAACAATCAGCCCCAGCATTTT
D gene: .; clone size: .; V gene: TRBV7-9; J gene: TRBJ1-3; CDR3 protein: CASSLREGAAGNTIYF; CDR3 DNA: TGTGCCAGCAGCTTAAGAGAGGGAGCAGCGGGAAACACCATATATTTT
D gene: .; clone size: .; V gene: TRBV30; J gene: TRBJ2-7; CDR3 protein: CAYHGTRGFEQYF; CDR3 DNA: TGTGCCTATCATGGGACCCGGGGGTTCGAGCAGTACTTC
D gene: .; clone size: .; V gene: TRBV18; J gene: TRBJ2-7; CDR3 protein: CASSPREGADDEQYF; CDR3 DNA: TGTGCCAGCTCACCCCGGGAGGGGGCTGACGACGAGCAGTACTTC
D gene: TRBD1; clone size: .; V gene: TRBV2; J gene: TRBJ2-2; CDR3 protein: CASSRSDRAFKEGDTGELFF; CDR3 DNA: TGTGCCAGCAGTCGGTCAGACAGGGCCTTCAAAGAAGGGGACACCGGGGAGCTGTTTTTT
D gene: TRBD2; clone size: .; V gene: TRBV7-2; J gene: TRBJ2-2; CDR3 protein: CASSLVGSGTTGELFF; CDR3 DNA: TGTGCCAGCAGCTTAGTGGGTAGCGGGACCACCGGGGAGCTGTTTTTT
D gene: TRBD2; clone size: .; V gene: TRBV4-2; J gene: TRBJ2-2; CDR3 protein: CASSPSAGSTGELFF; CDR3 DNA: TGTGCCAGCAGCCCTTCAGCGGGGAGCACCGGGGAGCTGTTTTTT
D gene: .; clone size: .; V gene: TRBV6-1; J gene: TRBJ1-2; CDR3 protein: CASSLDIGYTF; CDR3 DNA: TGTGCCAGCAGCTTAGACATTGGCTACACCTTC
D gene: TRBD2; clone size: once; V gene: TRBV5-8; J gene: TRBJ2-7; CDR3 protein: CASSLGLAGTYEQYF; CDR3 DNA: TGTGCCAGCAGCCTCGGACTAGCGGGAACCTACGAGCAGTACTTC
D gene: TRBD2; clone size: once; V gene: TRBV7-9; J gene: TRBJ2-2; CDR3 protein: CASSPRTSGFTGELFF; CDR3 DNA: TGTGCCAGCAGCCCTCGGACTAGCGGCTTCACCGGGGAGCTGTTTTTT
D gene: .; clone size: few; V gene: TRBV7-9; J gene: TRBJ2-4; CDR3 protein: CASSFGTDIQYF; CDR3 DNA: TGTGCCAGCAGCTTCGGTACAGACATTCAGTACTTC
D gene: .; clone size: .; V gene: TRBV6-6; J gene: TRBJ2-7; CDR3 protein: CATKPAGSEQYF; CDR3 DNA: TGTGCCACCAAACCCGCCGGGAGCGAGCAGTACTTC
D gene: .; clone size: .; V gene: TRBV5-5; J gene: TRBJ1-1; CDR3 protein: CASSLSKDSTEAFF; CDR3 DNA: TGTGCCAGCAGCTTGTCTAAGGACAGCACTGAAGCTTTCTTT
D gene: .; clone size: .; V gene: TRBV7-9; J gene: TRBJ1-1; CDR3 protein: CASSSSGSTEAFF; CDR3 DNA: TGTGCCAGCAGCTCCTCGGGGAGCACTGAAGCTTTCTTT
D gene: .; clone size: once; V gene: TRBV2; J gene: TRBJ1-2; CDR3 protein: CASAWEGNYGYTF; CDR3 DNA: TGTGCCAGCGCTTGGGAGGGAAACTATGGCTACACCTTC
D gene: TRBD1; clone size: few; V gene: TRBV6-1; J gene: TRBJ1-2; CDR3 protein: CASRKDRAVYGYTF; CDR3 DNA: TGTGCCAGCAGGAAGGACAGGGCAGTCTATGGCTACACCTTC
D gene: .; clone size: .; V gene: TRBV5-1; J gene: TRBJ2-7; CDR3 protein: CASSLAAGDGGEQYF; CDR3 DNA: TGCGCCAGCAGCTTGGCGGCCGGGGACGGGGGCGAGCAGTACTTC
D gene: .; clone size: .; V gene: TRBV5-1; J gene: TRBJ1-3; CDR3 protein: CASSFAGASGNTIYF; CDR3 DNA: TGCGCCAGCAGCTTTGCGGGGGCTTCTGGAAACACCATATATTTT
D gene: TRBD2; clone size: .; V gene: TRBV5-1; J gene: TRBJ2-1; CDR3 protein: CASSLGTLAGASYNEQFF; CDR3 DNA: TGCGCCAGCAGCTTGGGAACGCTAGCGGGGGCCTCCTACAATGAGCAGTTCTTC